The 16 T cell receptor beta chains given below trace back to one sample, sequenced in a study of metastatic and nonmetastatic thyroid tumors. TCRdb reassembled clones from the PCR reads with MiXCR. The sample holds fewer than 11,000 clones, 32% seen once. All patients were untreated before thyroid surgery. Sequencing was performed on tumor tissue. The receptors here all came from a female donor with papillary thyroid cancer or a benign thyroid nodule (not recorded which). Some clones in this sample may be carry-over from other donors' samples.

This clone is categorized as medium-sized (0.01 to 0.1%). The chain has TRBV5-6 and TRBJ2-1, with a possible D match to TRBD2 (6 bases). Germline CDR1 reads SGHDT; CDR2 reads YYEEEE. V lost 3 bases to trimming and J lost 0 bases, with 19 bases between them. The CDR3 extends over 18 amino acids. The CDR3 DNA is TGTGCCAGCAGCTCCCCGGGCAGCGCGGGATTCTCCTACAATGAGCAGTTCTTC. Residues: CASSSPGSAGFSYNEQFF.

In this sample, this clone is medium-sized (0.01 to 0.1%). This rearrangement joins TRBV12-3 or TRBV12-4 to TRBJ1-1; D gene ambiguous. Trimming removed 4 bases at V and 1 base at J, with 16 bases between. There are 16 residues in the CDR3. This CDR3 is CASSSANINRNTEAFF. DNA for the CDR3: TGTGCCAGCAGTTCAGCGAATATTAACAGGAACACTGAAGCTTTCTTT.

This clone has a handful of counts. The rearrangement links TRBV30 to TRBJ2-7; 12 positions match TRBD2. The CDR3 is made up of 18 amino acids. CDR1 and CDR2 from the germline V gene are GTSNPN and SVGIG (reference sequence). J was trimmed by 3 bases and V by 2 bases; bases with no gene match: 14. CDR3 in amino acids: CAWSLTIRTSGKYYEQYF. CDR3 coding DNA: TGTGCCTGGAGTTTAACTATTCGGACTAGCGGGAAATACTACGAGCAGTACTTC.

The chain combines TRBV6-4 with TRBJ2-7; D remains ambiguous. Trimming pared 5 bases from V and 5 bases from J, leaving 10 bases between. Germline values: CDR1 MRHNA, CDR2 SNTAGT. The CDR3 covers 12 residues. The chain's CDR3 is CASSSPSHEQYF. CDR3 DNA: TGTGCCAGCAGTTCCCCATCCCACGAGCAGTACTTC.

The chain is built from TRBV2 and TRBJ1-1, with D perhaps matching TRBD1 (6 bases). V was shortened by 2 bases and J by 8 bases, with 15 bases between the two germline ends. In germline, CDR1 is SNHLY, CDR2 FYNNEI. The CDR3 totals 14 residues. DNA for the CDR3: TGTGCCAGCAGTGAACGCGGGGACATAGCCGAAGCTTTCTTT. Amino acids: CASSERGDIAEAFF.

This chain joins TRBV4-2 and TRBJ1-1; D is ambiguous. CDR1 and CDR2 from the germline V gene are LGHNA and YNFKEQ. The CDR3 is 14 residues long. Deletions cut 3 bases from V and 11 bases from J, with 19 bases between. The CDR3 protein is CASSQELNNPWAFF. As DNA, the CDR3 is TGTGCCAGCAGCCAGGAACTGAACAACCCCTGGGCTTTCTTT.

This clone was recorded many times. This rearrangement joins TRBV29-1 to TRBJ2-3; a weak D match, TRBD2 (6 bases). Trimming stripped 5 bases from V and 3 bases from J, with 15 bases between. Germline V CDR1 and CDR2: SQVTM, ANQGSEA. This CDR3 is 14 amino acids long. The chain's CDR3 is CSVQHRSGTDTQYF. CDR3 DNA: TGCAGCGTTCAACACAGGAGCGGGACAGATACGCAGTATTTT.

As DNA, the CDR3 is TGCGCCAGCAGTCGAACTCTAAAGTCTGATACGCAGTATTTT. Translated: CASSRTLKSDTQYF. The chain employs TRBV10-1 and TRBJ2-3; D remains ambiguous. Trimming cost V 5 bases and J 6 bases, with 15 bases left between them. The germline V gene encodes CDR1 WNHNN and CDR2 SYGVQD (reference sequence). The CDR3 consists of 14 residues.

This clone was seen more than once but under ten times. One end of the junction is discordant with germline, which a read error may explain. CDR3 in amino acids: CASRAEAGGNERFF. The CDR3 DNA is TGTGCCAGCAGAGCGGAGGCAGGGGGCAATGAGCGGTTCTTC. V gene TRBV12-3 or TRBV12-4 combines with J gene TRBJ2-1; 8 bases are a match to TRBD1. The CDR3 contains 14 residues.

The table lists this clone with many counts. This chain uses TRBV6-4 with TRBJ2-1; 12 bases are a match to TRBD2. CDR1 is MRHNA and CDR2 is SNTAGT in the germline V gene. This CDR3 spans 16 amino acids. J lost 7 bases, V lost 4 bases, and 8 bases had no gene match. The CDR3 DNA reads TGTGCCAGCAGTGTCGGACTAGCGGGAAGTCGAAATGAGCAGTTCTTC. Its protein product is CASSVGLAGSRNEQFF.

The chain recombines TRBV3-1 with TRBJ2-7; 7 positions match TRBD1. Germline V gives CDR1 LGHDT, CDR2 YNNKEL (reference sequence). V lost 5 bases, J lost 0 bases, and 4 bases stayed unmatched. The CDR3 sequence is 14 residues long. CDR3: CASSSGTDSYEQYF. The CDR3 nucleotides are TGTGCCAGCAGCTCCGGGACAGACTCCTACGAGCAGTACTTC.

The gene calls are TRBV20-1 and TRBJ1-5; TRBD1 is a possible D gene (6 bases). The CDR3 length is 13 residues. Germline V gene data show CDR1 as DFQATT and CDR2 as SNEGSKA (reference sequence). Trimming removed 3 bases from V and 6 bases from J, with 12 bases in between. The CDR3 nucleotides are TGCAGTGCTAGTCAGGGGACGAGTCAGCCCCAGCATTTT. Its protein product is CSASQGTSQPQHF.

This clone came up once. This chain joins TRBV20-1 and TRBJ1-1, with 9 bases identical to TRBD1. V shed 6 bases, J shed 5 bases, and the junction held 7 bases outside the gene matches. Looked up from germline, CDR1 is DFQATT and CDR2 is SNEGSKA (reference sequence). The CDR3 is 13 amino acids. In DNA, the CDR3 is TGCAGTGCAAACAGGGGGCCTATAACTGAAGCTTTCTTT. Translation: CSANRGPITEAFF.

This clone is deemed medium-sized. This sequence joins TRBV20-1 and TRBJ2-7, with 14 nucleotides matching TRBD2. The ends lost 5 bases at V and 6 bases at J; junction bases unmatched: 9. This CDR3 comprises 15 residues. Germline CDR1 is DFQATT and CDR2 is SNEGSKA (reference sequence). The CDR3 loop reads CSASRIGTSGSEQYF. The CDR3 DNA sequence: TGCAGTGCTTCCCGTATCGGGACTAGCGGGAGCGAGCAGTACTTC.

This clone was counted a few times. V is TRBV6-1 and J is TRBJ2-7; weak D call: TRBD1 (5 bases). Per the germline V gene, CDR1 is MNHNS and CDR2 is SASEGT. Trimming took off 7 bases at V and 4 bases at J, with 17 bases between the two ends. The CDR3 length is 14 residues. CDR3: CASTRTSTPYEQYF. CDR3 in DNA: TGTGCCAGCACCCGGACATCGACCCCTTACGAGCAGTACTTC.

The chain links TRBV6-6 to TRBJ2-3; no clear D. Germline V gives CDR1 MNHNY, CDR2 SVGAGI (reference sequence). Trimming left V 6 bases short and J 1 base short, with 17 bases between. The CDR3 length is 16 residues. CDR3 sequence reads: CASSLGRVIGTDTQYF. For the CDR3, the DNA is TGTGCCAGCAGCTTAGGTCGGGTAATAGGCACAGATACGCAGTATTTT.